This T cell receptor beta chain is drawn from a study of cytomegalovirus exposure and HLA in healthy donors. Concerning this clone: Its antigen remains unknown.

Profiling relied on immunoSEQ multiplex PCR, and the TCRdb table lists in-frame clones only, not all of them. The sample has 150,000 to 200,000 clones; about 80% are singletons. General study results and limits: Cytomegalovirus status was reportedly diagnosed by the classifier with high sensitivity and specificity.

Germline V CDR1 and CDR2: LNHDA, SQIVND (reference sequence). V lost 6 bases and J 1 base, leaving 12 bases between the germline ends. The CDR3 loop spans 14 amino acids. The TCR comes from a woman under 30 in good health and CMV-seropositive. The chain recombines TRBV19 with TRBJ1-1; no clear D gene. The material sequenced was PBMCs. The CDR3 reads CASSMTHQNTEAFF. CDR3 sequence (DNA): TGTGCCAGTAGCATGACACATCAGAACACTGAAGCTTTCTTT.